The 16 T cell receptor beta chains below all came from one sample that was sequenced in a study of T cell repertoires in ileal Crohn's disease. The data were produced by immunoSEQ multiplex PCR, yet TCRdb's version contains in-frame clones alone and is incomplete. The sample records tens of thousands of clones, approximately 88% being singletons. Time point reported: neoterminal ileum biopsy at postoperative endoscopy, about 6 months after surgery. The sample comprised ileal tissue. The receptor set was obtained from an adult with Crohn's disease.

This chain uses TRBV5-1 with TRBJ2-5; 8 nucleotides match TRBD1. This CDR3 contains 20 residues. The V and J ends lost 1 base and 0 bases, in that order; junction bases with no gene match: 17. Per germline, CDR1 SGHRS and CDR2 YFSETQ. The CDR3 DNA reads as TGCGCCAGCAGCTTGCCCAGGGGGCAGGGGGGCCATCGGTACCAAGAGACCCAGTACTTC. This encodes CASSLPRGQGGHRYQETQYF.

This chain joins TRBV11-2 and TRBJ2-7; D remains ambiguous. Trimming shortened V by 4 bases and J by 1 base, and 11 bases separated the two germline ends. Germline CDR1 reads SGHAT; CDR2 reads FQNNGV. The CDR3 length is 14 residues. This CDR3 is CASSSRVESYEQYF. CDR3 bases: TGTGCCAGCAGCTCACGAGTAGAATCCTACGAGCAGTACTTC. Using reference TRBV11-2 and TRBJ2-7 for the parts outside the CDR3, the full variable domain is EAGVAQSPRYKIIEKRQSVAFWCNPISGHATLYWYQQILGQGPKLLIQFQNNGVVDDSQLPKDRFSAERLKGVDSTLKIQPAKLEDSAVYLCASSSRVESYEQYFGPGTRLTVT.

This clone appeared a single time. This chain uses TRBV6-5 with TRBJ2-3, with D possibly being TRBD2 (6 bases). Per the germline V gene, CDR1 is MNHEY and CDR2 is SVGAGI. The CDR3 spans 15 residues. V lost 5 bases and J lost 4, with 16 bases in between. CDR3 protein: CASSQTRQTADTQYF. In DNA form, the CDR3 reads TGTGCCAGCAGTCAGACTAGACAAACCGCAGATACGCAGTATTTT.

The gene calls are TRBV6-1 and TRBJ1-5, with a weak D call TRBD1 (6 bases). Germline V CDR1 and CDR2: MNHNS, SASEGT. Trimming stripped 2 bases from V and 3 bases from J, with 11 bases between. The CDR3 is made up of 15 amino acids. CDR3 sequence (DNA): TGTGCCAGCAGTGAATGGCAGGGGTACAATCAGCCCCAGCATTTT. This encodes CASSEWQGYNQPQHF.

This chain uses TRBV28 with TRBJ2-1; 10 bases are a match to TRBD2. J was trimmed by 5 bases and V by 7 bases; bases with no gene match: 5. Germline CDR1 is MDHEN and CDR2 is SYDVKM. This CDR3 has 14 residues. The CDR3 is CASIRSGGDNEQFF. CDR3 DNA sequence: TGTGCCAGCATTCGAAGCGGGGGGGACAATGAGCAGTTCTTC.

This rearrangement joins TRBV18 to TRBJ2-6; 9 positions match TRBD1. The junction had 0 bases not matched to a gene; V was cut back by 3 bases and J by 3 bases. Germline V gives CDR1 KGHSH, CDR2 LQKENI. The CDR3 is made up of 15 amino acids. The CDR3 DNA reads as TGTGCCAGCTCACCGGGACAGGGTGGGGCCAACGTCCTGACTTTC. It codes for CASSPGQGGANVLTF.

The count of this clone is one. The rearrangement uses TRBV29-1 and TRBJ1-1; the D is unclear. From germline, CDR1 is SQVTM and CDR2 ANQGSEA. The CDR3 has 13 amino acids. The V and J ends lost 3 bases and 6 bases respectively, with 14 bases between them. CDR3 DNA sequence: TGCAGCGTTGAGTCGGGTGCTGGCGCTGAAGCTTTCTTT. This codes for CSVESGAGAEAFF.

The chain is built from TRBV6-1 and TRBJ2-7; maybe TRBD1 (6 bases). V dropped 4 bases and J dropped 2 bases, with 21 bases sitting between them. CDR1 and CDR2 (germline): MNHNS, SASEGT. The CDR3 runs 17 residues. The CDR3 sequence is CASSARAKDRRAYEQYV. In DNA, the CDR3 is TGTGCCAGCAGTGCCCGGGCGAAAGACAGGCGAGCCTACGAGCAGTACGTC.

J is TRBJ1-1 and V is TRBV6-1, with 9 bases fitting TRBD1. CDR3 length: 15 residues. The V segment lost 5 bases and the J segment 5 bases; nucleotides outside the gene matches: 9. The V gene's germline CDR1 is MNHNS and CDR2 SASEGT. The CDR3 DNA follows: TGTGCCAGCAGTTTCCAACAGGGGGCGGTGACTGAAGCTTTCTTT. Translation: CASSFQQGAVTEAFF.

The chain has TRBV5-1 and TRBJ1-5, with 7 bases fitting TRBD1. From germline, CDR1 is SGHRS and CDR2 YFSETQ. There are 13 residues in the CDR3. Losses at the gene ends were 5 bases for V and 3 bases for J; bases not matched to a gene: 2. The CDR3 DNA follows: TGCGCCAGCAGTCAGGGGGTCAATCAGCCCCAGCATTTT. Protein: CASSQGVNQPQHF.

V usage is TRBV25-1 and J usage is TRBJ2-1, with TRBD2 as a possible D gene (5 bases). This CDR3 contains 16 residues. CDR1 is MGHDK, CDR2 SYGVNS, per germline. The germline V and J ends were trimmed by 2 bases and 0 bases, with 11 bases remaining between them. The DNA of the CDR3 is TGTGCCAGCAGTGAAGCCACTGGGAGCTCCTACAATGAGCAGTTCTTC. It yields the protein CASSEATGSSYNEQFF.

This chain links TRBV6-1 with TRBJ1-1; D remains ambiguous. The CDR3 contains 15 residues. V gave up 8 bases and J gave up 1 base, with 17 bases separating them. The V gene's germline CDR1 is MNHNS and CDR2 SASEGT. CDR3 loop: CASAINPGRNTEAFF. CDR3 DNA sequence: TGTGCCAGCGCAATCAATCCGGGTAGGAACACTGAAGCTTTCTTT.

This chain connects TRBV12-5 to TRBJ2-7; a possible D gene is TRBD1 (5 bases). CDR3 length equals 9 residues. The V and J ends lost 8 bases and 13 bases respectively, with 12 bases between them. From germline, CDR1 is LGHNT and CDR2 FRNRAP. CDR3 residues: CASYRQVYV. CDR3 in DNA: TGTGCTAGTTACAGGCAAGTCTACGTC.

J is TRBJ1-4 and V is TRBV28, with 9 bases identical to TRBD1. This CDR3 spans 14 amino acids. V trimming: 3 bases; J trimming: 5 bases; junction bases outside the gene matches: 1. Germline CDR1 is MDHEN and CDR2 is SYDVKM. As DNA, the CDR3 is TGTGCCAGCAGTTTGACAGGGGGAAATGAAAAACTGTTTTTT. It translates to CASSLTGGNEKLFF.

The chain combines TRBV5-6 with TRBJ2-1; D remains unclear. Deletions cut 0 bases from V and 6 bases from J, with 7 bases between. The CDR3 consists of 13 residues. From germline, CDR1 is SGHDT and CDR2 YYEEEE. The CDR3 loop is CASSLDRVNEQFF. In nucleotides, the CDR3 is TGTGCCAGCAGCTTGGACAGAGTCAATGAGCAGTTCTTC.

There are a few counts of this clone. V gene TRBV13 combines with J gene TRBJ1-5; 7 positions agree with TRBD1. V was clipped by 7 bases and J by 1 base; unmatched bases: 10. Germline V gene data show CDR1 as PRHDT and CDR2 as FYEKMQ (reference sequence). This CDR3 spans 16 amino acids. CDR3 loop: CASIWGQIESNQPQHF. CDR3 coding DNA: TGTGCCAGCATATGGGGACAGATCGAAAGCAATCAGCCCCAGCATTTT.